Sequencing of this T cell receptor (beta chain) was carried out in a study of blood T cell repertoires in COVID-19. About the study: Italy, Spain and the United States were the sources of the convalescent and acute COVID-19 samples. T cells, B-cell-depleted T cells, or PBMCs supplied cDNA or gDNA.

Clones were sequenced by immunoSEQ multiplex PCR, and TCRdb holds only the in-frame ones, with some missing. Seen here are roughly 90,000 clones, 75% to 85% observed once, and the top ten hold about 9.4%. V was clipped by 0 bases and J by 8 bases; unmatched bases: 7. CDR1 and CDR2 (germline): MGHRA, YSYEKL. The CDR3 spans 16 residues. Sequencing was performed on peripheral blood. The receptor's source is a woman in her 70s with acute or convalescent COVID-19. This chain links TRBV4-1 with TRBJ1-6; 7 bases align to TRBD1. CDR3 sequence (DNA): TGCGCCAGCAGCCAAGAGGGAAACAGGGGATATTCACCCCTCCACTTT. Translated: CASSQEGNRGYSPLHF.